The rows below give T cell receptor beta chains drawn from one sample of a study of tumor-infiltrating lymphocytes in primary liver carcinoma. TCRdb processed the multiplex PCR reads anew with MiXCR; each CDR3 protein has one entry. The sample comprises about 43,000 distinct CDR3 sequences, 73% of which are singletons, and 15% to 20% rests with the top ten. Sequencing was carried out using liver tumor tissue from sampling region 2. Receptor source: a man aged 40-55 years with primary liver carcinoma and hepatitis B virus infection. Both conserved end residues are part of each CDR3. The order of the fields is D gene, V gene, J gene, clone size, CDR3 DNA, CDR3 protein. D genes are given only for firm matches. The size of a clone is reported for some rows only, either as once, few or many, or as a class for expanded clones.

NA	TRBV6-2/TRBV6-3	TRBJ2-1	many	TGTGCCAGCAGCACTGGATTTGAGCAGTTCTTC	CASSTGFEQFF
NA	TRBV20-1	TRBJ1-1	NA	TGCAGTGTTAGAGAGGGACACACTGAAGCTTTCTTT	CSVREGHTEAFF
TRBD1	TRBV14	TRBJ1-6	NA	TGTGCCAACAGCCTCTCAGGGGGAAATTCACCCCTCCACTTT	CANSLSGGNSPLHF
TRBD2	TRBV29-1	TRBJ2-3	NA	TGCATCGCTGAGGGTAGCGGGATTGCAAATACGCAGTATTTT	CIAEGSGIANTQYF
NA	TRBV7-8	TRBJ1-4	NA	TGTACCAGCAGCCCCCAACGGACATGGGGGAATGAAAAACTGTTTTTT	CTSSPQRTWGNEKLFF
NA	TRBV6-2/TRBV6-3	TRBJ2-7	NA	TGTGTCAGCAACGATGCCAAGGGAAGGTACGAGCAGTACTTC	CVSNDAKGRYEQYF
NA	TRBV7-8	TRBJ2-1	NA	TGTGCCAGCAGCTTATCTGTGACTAGTGGGTACAATGAGCAGTTCTTC	CASSLSVTSGYNEQFF
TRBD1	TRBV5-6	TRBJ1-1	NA	TGTGTCAGTAGCCCAGGGGGTAATGTGAATACTGAAGCTTTCTTT	CVSSPGGNVNTEAFF
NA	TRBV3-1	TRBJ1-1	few	TGTGCCAGCAGCCGACAGTTGAACACTGAAGCTTTCTTT	CASSRQLNTEAFF
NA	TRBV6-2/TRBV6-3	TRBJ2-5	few	TGTACCAGCAGCTCGGGGGAGACTCAGTACTTC	CTSSSGETQYF
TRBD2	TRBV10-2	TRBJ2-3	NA	TGCGCCAGCAGTGAGTTACAGGGACTAGTTAGCATAGATACGCAATATTTT	CASSELQGLVSIDTQYF
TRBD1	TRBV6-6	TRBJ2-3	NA	TGTGCCAGCAGGTCTACAGGGGGCGGAAATATGCAGTATTTT	CASRSTGGGNMQYF
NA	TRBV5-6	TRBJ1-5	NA	TGTGCCAGCAGCTCTACTTGGGTGGGCGATCGGCCCCAGCATTTT	CASSSTWVGDRPQHF
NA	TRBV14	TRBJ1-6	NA	TGTGCCAGCAACCACCCAGGGGAAAGTTCACCCCTCCACTTT	CASNHPGESSPLHF
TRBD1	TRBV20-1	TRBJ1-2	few	TGCAGTGCTAGCGGACAGGCGTACTATGGCTACACCTTC	CSASGQAYYGYTF
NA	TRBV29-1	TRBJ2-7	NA	TGCAGCGTTGTGATAGGGGGGAGGGTGATCGTGCAGTATTTC	CSVVIGGRVIVQYF
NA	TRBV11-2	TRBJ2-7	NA	TGTGCCAGCAGCTCGTCAGTGGGAGCGAGCCTCGAGCAATACTTC	CASSSSVGASLEQYF
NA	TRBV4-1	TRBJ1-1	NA	TGCGCCAGTAGCCAAGATGAGAGGGGAAGGGACGCAGAAGCTTTCTTT	CASSQDERGRDAEAFF
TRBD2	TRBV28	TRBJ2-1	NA	TGTGCTAGCAGAAATAGCGGGAGCTCCTTCAATGGGCAGTTCTTC	CASRNSGSSFNGQFF
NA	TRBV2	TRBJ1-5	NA	TGTGCCGGCCGGGACATGTATAGCAATCAGCCCCAGCATTTT	CAGRDMYSNQPQHF
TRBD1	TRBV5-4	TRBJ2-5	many	TGTGCCAGCAGCTTGGCGACAGGGGCTATGGGAGAGACCCAGTACTTC	CASSLATGAMGETQYF
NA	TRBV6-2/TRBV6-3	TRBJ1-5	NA	TGTACCAGCAACTACAGGGAGGACAGAAATCAGCCCCAGCATTTT	CTSNYREDRNQPQHF
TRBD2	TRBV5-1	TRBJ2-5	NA	TGCGCCAGCAGCCCCGGACTAGCGGGAGGACAAGAGACCCAGTACTTC	CASSPGLAGGQETQYF
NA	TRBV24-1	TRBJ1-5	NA	TGTGCCACCCGGGATAGGGTCACATATAGCAGTCAGCCCCAGCATTTT	CATRDRVTYSSQPQHF
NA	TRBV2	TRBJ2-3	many	TGTGCCAGCAGTATACGGGTACCCACAGATACGCAGTATTTT	CASSIRVPTDTQYF
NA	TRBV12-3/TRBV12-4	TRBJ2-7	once	TGCGCCAGCAGCCCCGACAAGGGCGAGCAGTACTTC	CASSPDKGEQYF
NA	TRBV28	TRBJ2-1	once	TGTGCTGGCAGTTTTGAGCTGAATGAGCAGTTCTTC	CAGSFELNEQFF
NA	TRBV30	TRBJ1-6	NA	TGTGCCTGGAGTCTGACGAGATCCGGGTCACCCCTCCAATTT	CAWSLTRSGSPLQF
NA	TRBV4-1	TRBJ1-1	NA	TGCGCCAGCAGTCAAGTGGCGGGATGGTTGGACACTGAAGCTTTCTTT	CASSQVAGWLDTEAFF
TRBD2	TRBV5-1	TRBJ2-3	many	TGCGCCAGCAGGGAGTCTAGCGGGAGTTCCACAGATACGCAGTATTTT	CASRESSGSSTDTQYF
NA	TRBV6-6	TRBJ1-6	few	TGTGCCAGCACCCACACTGGGGGAGGTTCACCCCTCCACTTT	CASTHTGGGSPLHF
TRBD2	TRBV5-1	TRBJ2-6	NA	TGCGTCAGCAGCTGGGGCCCGGGGGGGACTGGGGCCAACGTCCTGACTTTC	CVSSWGPGGTGANVLTF
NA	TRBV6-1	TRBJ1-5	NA	TGTGCCAATAGTGGGGAGCGCAATCAGCCCCAGCATTTT	CANSGERNQPQHF
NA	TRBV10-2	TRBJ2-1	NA	TGCGCCAGCAGCCACAGGTACAATGATCAGTTCTTC	CASSHRYNDQFF
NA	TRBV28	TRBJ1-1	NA	TGTGCCAGGAGTTCCACAAGGGTTCAGCGGACTGAAGCTTTCTTT	CARSSTRVQRTEAFF
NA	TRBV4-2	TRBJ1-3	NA	TGTGCCAGTAGCCAAGGACGGGACGGCTCTAGAAACACCATATATTTT	CASSQGRDGSRNTIYF
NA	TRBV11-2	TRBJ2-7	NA	TGTGCCAGCAGATCCGGGGGCTACAAGCAGTACTTC	CASRSGGYKQYF
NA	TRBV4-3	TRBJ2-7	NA	TGCGCCAGCAGCCAAGATGGGGGGGCGAGAGACGAGCAGTACTTC	CASSQDGGARDEQYF
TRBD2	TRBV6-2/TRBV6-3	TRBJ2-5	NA	TGTGCCAGCAGTTCAGGACTAGCGTACACCCAGTACTTC	CASSSGLAYTQYF
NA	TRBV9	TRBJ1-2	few	TGTGCCAGCAGCTCAAGCTTTAACTATGGCTACACCTTC	CASSSSFNYGYTF
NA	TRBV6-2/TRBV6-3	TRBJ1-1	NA	TGTGTCAGCAGTTACTCAGGTAACATTGAAGCTTTCTTT	CVSSYSGNIEAFF
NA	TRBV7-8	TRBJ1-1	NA	TGTGCCAGCAGCCTTTCGGAGGGGGACACTGAAGCTTCCTTT	CASSLSEGDTEASF
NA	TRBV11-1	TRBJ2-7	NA	TGTGCTAGCATAGGGAAGCGATCCTACGAGCAGTACTTC	CASIGKRSYEQYF
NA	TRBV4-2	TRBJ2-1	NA	TGTGCCAGCAGCCAAGCGACTAGTGGGCTCAACTCCTACATTGAGCAGTTCTTC	CASSQATSGLNSYIEQFF
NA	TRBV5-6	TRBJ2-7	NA	TGTGCCAGCAGCTTGTCGGGGGTAGCTGGCACCTACGAACAGTACTTC	CASSLSGVAGTYEQYF
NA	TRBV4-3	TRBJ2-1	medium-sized	TGCGCCAGCAGCCAAGATCCCTACTCAGAATACAATGAGCAGTTCTTC	CASSQDPYSEYNEQFF
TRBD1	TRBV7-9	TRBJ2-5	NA	TGTGCCAGCAACACTAGAGGGACAGAACAAGAGACCGAGTACTTC	CASNTRGTEQETEYF
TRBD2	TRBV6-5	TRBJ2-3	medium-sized	TGTGCCAGCAGCCGATCCCTAGCGGGAGGGAGCACAGATACGCAGTATTTT	CASSRSLAGGSTDTQYF
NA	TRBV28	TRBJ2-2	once	TGTGCCAGCATTCCTGGACAGATGAACACCCGGGAGCTGTTTTTT	CASIPGQMNTRELFF
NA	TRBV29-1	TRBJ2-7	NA	TGTAGCGCCAGACACGGGAGTCATAGCTACGAGCAGTACTTC	CSARHGSHSYEQYF